This section outlines one T cell receptor beta chain sequence together with its context. Its antigen is undetermined. These data are taken from a study of T-cell memory formation after mild COVID-19. At the level of the study: TCR clusters mostly belonged to single donors.

TCRdb fed the 5' RACE reads into MiXCR, producing one record per CDR3 protein. The sample lists around 200,000 distinct CDR3 sequences; over 7.5% were seen once. Study observations and caveats: Researchers could not confirm that second-wave clones peaking on day 37 targeted SARS-CoV-2.

Trimming removed 4 bases at V and 9 bases at J, with 23 bases between. This CDR3 comprises 16 residues. The germline V gene has CDR1 SGDLS and CDR2 YYNGEE. V gene TRBV9 combines with J gene TRBJ2-1; D may correspond to TRBD1 or TRBD2 (5 bases each). The source of this sequence is a young man who had mild COVID-19 (a few samples of this study predate the infection). Cell type and time point are not known. The sample taken for sequencing was PBMCs or a T cell subset sorted from them (not recorded which). The chain's CDR3 is CASSLLGAQAVGEQFF. In DNA, the CDR3 is TGTGCCAGCAGCTTACTCGGGGCCCAAGCGGTAGGTGAGCAGTTCTTC.